These 18 T cell receptor beta chains were sequenced from one sample in a study of T cell changes during pregnancy in multiple sclerosis. Here immunoSEQ multiplex PCR was the method, and the copy in TCRdb shows in-frame clones only, minus some. The table shows 30,000 or so clones, with roughly nine tenths occurring only once. This specimen was CD8+ T cells from peripheral blood mononuclear cells, taken in the first trimester of pregnancy. The receptors come from a female donor with multiple sclerosis, enrolled in a pregnancy study.

The CDR3 DNA is TGTGCCAGCAGTTTAGATAGTTATGAGCAGTTCTTC. It is translated as CASSLDSYEQFF. The V call is TRBV27, the J call TRBJ2-1; D is ambiguous. This CDR3 region has 12 residues. The V gene's germline CDR1 is MNHEY and CDR2 SMNVEV (reference sequence). Trimming removed 2 bases at V and 8 bases at J, with 7 bases between.

A few counts support this clone. The rearrangement links TRBV5-1 to TRBJ2-2; 11 nucleotides match TRBD1. The CDR3 sequence is 15 residues long. Germline lookup yields CDR1 SGHRS and CDR2 YFSETQ. The V segment lost 4 bases and the J segment 6 bases; nucleotides outside the gene matches: 5. CDR3 in DNA: TGCGCCAGCAGCCTCGGGACAGGGGGGGCCGGGGAGCTGTTTTTT. Translated, it gives CASSLGTGGAGELFF.

A word on this clone: The sample carries other DNA sequences with the same CDR3. The CDR3 sequence: CASSERAGGSYEQYF. The CDR3 DNA reads as TGTGCCAGCAGTGAAAGGGCAGGGGGTTCCTACGAGCAGTACTTC. The gene calls are TRBV6-1 and TRBJ2-7; 7 bases map to TRBD1. V shed 2 bases and J 1 base; nucleotides not matched to a gene: 5. The CDR3 runs 15 residues. Germline CDR1 is MNHNS and CDR2 is SASEGT.

The chain employs TRBV7-2 and TRBJ2-7; 9 bases match TRBD2. Germline CDR1 and CDR2: SGHTA and FQGNSA. J lost 3 bases, V lost 5 bases, and 8 bases had no gene match. The CDR3 contains 15 residues. As DNA, the CDR3 is TGTGCCAGCAGCCCAAGCGGGAGGCCCATCTACGAGCAGTACTTC. As protein: CASSPSGRPIYEQYF.

The rearrangement uses TRBV7-9 and TRBJ1-1; TRBD1 agrees at 7 bases. The CDR3 is 15 residues long. V was clipped by 4 bases and J by 8 bases; unmatched bases: 13. Germline loops: CDR1 SEHNR, CDR2 FQNEAQ (reference sequence). The CDR3 DNA follows: TGTGCCAGCAGCTCGACAGGGCCCGGATGGGTAGAAGCTTTCTTT. Its protein is CASSSTGPGWVEAFF.

The rearrangement uses TRBV4-2 and TRBJ2-3; 13 positions agree with TRBD2. J lost 2 bases, V lost 1 base, and 6 bases had no gene match. The CDR3 spans 18 residues. Germline CDR1 LGHNA, CDR2 YNFKEQ. The CDR3 protein is CASSQAPGLAGSTDTQYF. CDR3 bases: TGTGCCAGCAGCCAAGCCCCGGGACTAGCGGGATCCACAGATACGCAGTATTTT.

In its sample, this clone was seen once. The chain recombines TRBV2 with TRBJ1-1; the D gene is possibly TRBD1 (5 bases). The V and J ends lost 0 bases and 5 bases respectively, with 10 bases between them. CDR3 length: 14 residues. The germline gives CDR1 SNHLY, CDR2 FYNNEI. The CDR3 DNA reads TGTGCCAGCAGTGAAGCGGCAGGGTGGACTGAAGCTTTCTTT. Its translation is CASSEAAGWTEAFF.

The J gene is TRBJ1-2, the V gene TRBV10-2, with D tentatively TRBD1 (6 bases). The germline gives CDR1 WSHSY, CDR2 SAAADI. V dropped 0 bases and J dropped 3 bases, with 11 bases sitting between them. The length of the CDR3 is 15 residues. Here the CDR3 reads CASSESGRGDYGYTF. The CDR3 DNA reads as TGCGCCAGCAGTGAGTCCGGCAGGGGTGACTATGGCTACACCTTC.

The chain combines TRBV13 with TRBJ2-4; 8 positions agree with TRBD2. J lost 1 base, V lost 4 bases, and 3 bases had no gene match. CDR1 is PRHDT, CDR2 FYEKMQ, per germline (reference sequence). This CDR3 spans 15 amino acids. The CDR3 reads CASSSRLAAKNIQYF. Here the CDR3 DNA reads TGTGCCAGCAGCTCCCGACTAGCGGCCAAAAACATTCAGTACTTC.

The chain joins TRBV27 to TRBJ1-2, with D possibly being TRBD1 (6 bases). The CDR3 runs to 13 residues. Germline V CDR1 and CDR2: MNHEY, SMNVEV (reference sequence). V was clipped by 6 bases and J by 3 bases, with 11 bases between them. CDR3 sequence reads: CASSPQGHYGYTF. The CDR3 DNA reads TGTGCCAGCAGCCCACAGGGACACTATGGCTACACCTTC.

V is TRBV27 and J is TRBJ1-4; no definite D call. Germline V gene lookup returns CDR1 MNHEY and CDR2 SMNVEV (reference sequence). Deletions cut 4 bases from V and 5 bases from J, with 11 bases between. This CDR3 spans 14 amino acids. The CDR3 sequence: CASSSLGGNEKLFF. The CDR3 DNA sequence: TGTGCCAGCAGTTCACTGGGAGGGAATGAAAAACTGTTTTTT.

V is TRBV6-1 and J is TRBJ2-1; no reliable D call. Germline CDR1 MNHNS, CDR2 SASEGT. V lost 4 bases to trimming and J lost 8 bases, with 15 bases between them. There are 14 residues in the CDR3. CDR3 DNA: TGTGCCAGCAGTGGACGGGTCCCTTTGGATGAGCAGTTCTTC. Protein: CASSGRVPLDEQFF.

The chain links TRBV5-1 to TRBJ2-1; 10 bases align to TRBD1. CDR3 length: 15 amino acids. The trim removed 4 bases at V and 7 bases at J, leaving 8 bases unmatched. Germline CDR1 reads SGHRS; CDR2 reads YFSETQ. The CDR3 is CASSPDRGQMNEQFF. The CDR3 DNA reads TGCGCCAGCAGCCCAGACAGGGGGCAAATGAATGAGCAGTTCTTC.

The V gene is TRBV28, the J gene TRBJ2-7, with D possibly being TRBD1 (6 bases). The CDR3 covers 15 residues. V shed 6 bases and J shed 4 bases, with 19 bases lying between them. Germline V gene lookup returns CDR1 MDHEN and CDR2 SYDVKM. The CDR3 DNA sequence: TGTGCCAGCAGACAATATGGGGACATCCCGTACGAGCAGTACTTC. It yields the protein CASRQYGDIPYEQYF.

V usage is TRBV19 and J usage is TRBJ2-1, with 8 bases that match TRBD2. In germline, CDR1 is LNHDA, CDR2 SQIVND (reference sequence). The CDR3 consists of 17 residues. V shed 6 bases and J 0 bases; nucleotides not matched to a gene: 10. The CDR3 sequence is CASRGWRSGGSYNEQFF. The DNA of the CDR3 is TGTGCCAGTAGAGGGTGGCGGAGCGGGGGCTCCTACAATGAGCAGTTCTTC.

V and J are TRBV19 and TRBJ2-7, with TRBD2 identical over 9 bases. This CDR3 is built from 14 residues. Trimming cost V 5 bases and J 3 bases; bases outside gene matches: 5. The germline V gene has CDR1 LNHDA and CDR2 SQIVND (reference sequence). In DNA, the CDR3 is TGTGCCAGTAGTGTCACGACTAGCGGCTACGAGCAGTACTTC. Translating gives CASSVTTSGYEQYF.

The V and J genes are TRBV28 and TRBJ2-1; 10 bases align to TRBD2. The CDR3 is 13 amino acids. The ends lost 6 bases at V and 9 bases at J; junction bases unmatched: 5. CDR1 MDHEN and CDR2 SYDVKM come from the germline V gene. The CDR3 coding sequence is TGTGCCAGCAGCCTAGCGGGAGAGTTTGAGCAGTTCTTC. Translating it yields CASSLAGEFEQFF.

The J gene is TRBJ2-3, the V gene TRBV5-1; 8 bases are shared with TRBD2. The CDR3 contains 15 residues. Germline V gene sequence: CDR1 SGHRS, CDR2 YFSETQ. V was clipped by 3 bases and J by 1 base; unmatched bases: 4. The CDR3 loop is CASSSGSGGTDTQYF. In nucleotides, the CDR3 is TGCGCCAGCAGCTCGGGTAGCGGGGGCACAGATACGCAGTATTTT.